Presented here are 18 T cell receptor beta chains from one specimen sequenced in a study of shared clonotypes between healthy human individuals. Method: immunoSEQ multiplex PCR; TCRdb's copy keeps in-frame clones and lacks some. The sample yields millions of clones, just over 90% seen once. Terminally differentiated effector memory CD45RA+ cells were excluded by CCR7 positive selection of CD45RO-negative cells. Sequencing was performed on naive CD8+ T cells from PBMCs. The source of these receptors is a man aged 18 to 29 in good health. Some clones in this sample may be carry-over from other donors' samples.

This chain uses TRBV7-9 with TRBJ1-1, with TRBD1 as a possible D gene (5 bases). Deletions cut 5 bases from V and 6 bases from J, with 16 bases between. CDR3 length: 14 amino acids. Germline-derived CDR1 and CDR2 are SEHNR and FQNEAQ (reference sequence). CDR3 coding DNA: TGTGCCAGCAGCCCTTCATTTAGGGGCCCTGAAGCTTTCTTT. This encodes CASSPSFRGPEAFF.

The chain carries TRBV5-6 and TRBJ1-1; D unresolved. V dropped 7 bases and J dropped 6 bases, with 13 bases sitting between them. Germline lookup yields CDR1 SGHDT and CDR2 YYEEEE. CDR3 size: 12 residues. For the CDR3, the DNA is TGTGCCAGCCAAATCGGAGGGTCTGAAGCTTTCTTT. Translating gives CASQIGGSEAFF. Full variable domain (missing parts from reference TRBV5-6 and TRBJ1-1): DAGVTQSPTHLIKTRGQQVTLRCSPKSGHDTVSWYQQALGQGPQFIFQYYEEEERQRGNFPDRFSGHQFPNYSSELNVNALLLGDSALYLCASQIGGSEAFFGQGTRLTVV.

The genes are TRBV6-1 and TRBJ2-7; D is ambiguous. The V end lost 6 bases, the J end lost 6 bases, and 15 bases lay between the germline ends. Per germline, CDR1 MNHNS and CDR2 SASEGT. The CDR3 runs 13 residues. The CDR3: CASSVLQNLEQYF. As DNA, the CDR3 is TGTGCCAGCAGCGTCCTACAGAACCTCGAGCAGTACTTC.

The V and J genes are TRBV5-1 and TRBJ2-7; D assignment may be TRBD1 or TRBD2 (6 bases each). The V and J ends lost 4 bases and 4 bases respectively, with 18 bases between them. Germline loops: CDR1 SGHRS, CDR2 YFSETQ. The CDR3 spans 15 residues. Here the CDR3 DNA reads TGCGCCAGCAGCCAATCAGTGGGGGGCGGGTACGAGCAGTACTTC. Encoded protein: CASSQSVGGGYEQYF.

J is TRBJ2-7 and V is TRBV19, with no clear D. Per germline, CDR1 LNHDA and CDR2 SQIVND (reference sequence). Deletions cut 3 bases from V and 3 bases from J, with 12 bases between. The CDR3 runs to 14 residues. The CDR3 DNA reads TGTGCCAGTAGTATGGCCCGAAGGGACTACGAGCAGTACTTC. It encodes CASSMARRDYEQYF.

The chain uses TRBV13 and TRBJ2-7; 7 bases are a match to TRBD1. The CDR3 consists of 12 residues. Per germline, CDR1 PRHDT and CDR2 FYEKMQ (reference sequence). V trimming: 5 bases; J trimming: 5 bases; junction bases outside the gene matches: 3. The CDR3 coding sequence is TGTGCCAGCAGCCAACAGGGGAACGAGCAGTACTTC. Its protein is CASSQQGNEQYF.

The chain uses TRBV29-1 and TRBJ2-1; TRBD2 aligns across 10 bases. The junction had 13 bases not matched to a gene; V was cut back by 7 bases and J by 1 base. Germline V gene sequence: CDR1 SQVTM, CDR2 ANQGSEA. The CDR3 is 17 residues long. The CDR3 DNA sequence: TGCAGCGCTGTCAGGCTAGCGGGAGATGGATCCTACAATGAGCAGTTCTTC. This sequence encodes CSAVRLAGDGSYNEQFF.

The V gene is TRBV19, the J gene TRBJ1-5; D gene uncertain. The CDR3 consists of 14 residues. Per the germline V gene, CDR1 is LNHDA and CDR2 is SQIVND (reference sequence). V was trimmed by 4 bases and J by 3 bases, leaving 10 bases between them. In DNA, the CDR3 is TGTGCCAGTAGTACTGCAGGAACCAATCAGCCCCAGCATTTT. The encoded protein is CASSTAGTNQPQHF.

V usage is TRBV7-9 and J usage is TRBJ2-1, with 10 bases that match TRBD2. There are 18 residues in the CDR3. The J segment lost 3 bases and the V segment lost 4 bases, leaving 12 bases of the junction unmatched. Germline-derived CDR1 and CDR2 are SEHNR and FQNEAQ (reference sequence). CDR3 amino acids: CASSSLGTLAGLYNEQFF. DNA for the CDR3: TGTGCCAGCAGCTCATTGGGGACACTAGCGGGGCTCTACAATGAGCAGTTCTTC.

The chain combines TRBV28 with TRBJ1-5; no clear D gene. The CDR3 is 13 amino acids. Per germline, CDR1 MDHEN and CDR2 SYDVKM. Trimming removed 5 bases at V and 10 bases at J, with 15 bases between. The CDR3 sequence: CASSRPVEQPQHF. The CDR3, as DNA: TGTGCCAGCAGTCGACCGGTGGAGCAACCCCAGCATTTT.

This clone was seen a handful of times. The sample carries other DNA sequences with the same CDR3. The gene calls are TRBV4-3 and TRBJ2-7; the match to TRBD1 covers 7 bases. The CDR3 is 14 amino acids. J was trimmed by 1 base and V by 4 bases; bases with no gene match: 4. The germline V gene encodes CDR1 LGHNA and CDR2 YSLEER. CDR3 nucleotides: TGCGCCAGCAGCCCCCGGGACAGTTCCTACGAGCAGTACTTC. Translation: CASSPRDSSYEQYF.

V and J are TRBV30 and TRBJ2-2; possible D gene TRBD2, 5 bases. This CDR3 region has 14 residues. The V gene's germline CDR1 is GTSNPN and CDR2 SVGIG (reference sequence). Trimming pared 0 bases from V and 3 bases from J, leaving 8 bases between. This CDR3 reads CAWSVFGDTGELFF. The CDR3, as DNA: TGTGCCTGGAGTGTGTTCGGGGACACCGGGGAGCTGTTTTTT.

This sequence joins TRBV9 and TRBJ2-6; D is perhaps TRBD1 or TRBD2 (5 bases each). Trimming shortened V by 3 bases and J by 0 bases, and 16 bases separated the two germline ends. Germline V gene data show CDR1 as SGDLS and CDR2 as YYNGEE. The CDR3 is 18 amino acids. DNA of the CDR3: TGTGCCAGCAGCGCGAGGGTTCAGGGCTACTCTGGGGCCAACGTCCTGACTTTC. It specifies CASSARVQGYSGANVLTF.

The chain employs TRBV14 and TRBJ2-3, with D perhaps TRBD1 (5 bases). V gave up 5 bases and J gave up 5 bases, with 17 bases separating them. CDR1 is SGHDN, CDR2 FVKESK, per germline. The CDR3 is made up of 15 amino acids. The CDR3 here is CASSRKGALLDTQYF. DNA of the CDR3: TGTGCCAGCAGCAGGAAAGGGGCTCTCTTAGATACGCAGTATTTT.

Notes on this clone: The identical CDR3 is also encoded by other nucleotide sequences in the sample. The chain carries TRBV6-5 and TRBJ2-7, with 9 bases lining up with TRBD2. CDR1 and CDR2 from the germline V gene are MNHEY and SVGAGI. This CDR3 region has 15 residues. Trimming removed 3 bases from V and 2 bases from J; junction bases left unmatched: 5. CDR3 in amino acids: CASSYLGTSTYEQYF. The CDR3 DNA reads TGTGCCAGCAGTTATCTCGGGACTAGCACCTACGAGCAGTACTTC.

On this clone itself: The sample has other DNA sequences that encode this CDR3 too. The gene calls are TRBV28 and TRBJ1-5; a weak D match, TRBD1 (5 bases). CDR1 and CDR2 (germline): MDHEN, SYDVKM. Trimming pared 3 bases from V and 6 bases from J, leaving 6 bases between. The CDR3 is 12 amino acids. CDR3 sequence: CASSFGGQPQHF. Written as DNA, the CDR3 is TGTGCCAGCAGTTTTGGGGGTCAGCCCCAGCATTTT.

The V gene is TRBV27, the J gene TRBJ1-2, with TRBD1 matching over 7 bases. The length of the CDR3 is 13 residues. The trim removed 3 bases at V and 6 bases at J, leaving 4 bases unmatched. Germline loops: CDR1 MNHEY, CDR2 SMNVEV (reference sequence). CDR3 DNA: TGTGCCAGCAGTTTGGGCAGGGGGAATGGCTACACCTTC. Encoded protein: CASSLGRGNGYTF.

Comments on this clone: The sample contains more than one DNA sequence encoding this CDR3. The chain links TRBV11-2 to TRBJ2-2; D gene ambiguous. Trimming cost V 3 bases and J 8 bases, with 4 bases left between them. CDR3 size: 11 residues. Per the germline V gene, CDR1 is SGHAT and CDR2 is FQNNGV. The CDR3 loop reads CASSLVGELFF. DNA for the CDR3: TGTGCCAGCAGCTTGGTAGGGGAGCTGTTTTTT.